The rows below give T cell receptor beta chains drawn from one sample of a study of blood T cell repertoires in COVID-19. Repertoires were generated with immunoSEQ multiplex PCR, while TCRdb's copy carries only in-frame clones and drops some. The sample holds under 400,000 clones, 90% seen once. What was sequenced was peripheral blood. The receptors derive from a man between 18 and 29 years old with active or convalescent COVID-19. The CDR3 runs from the conserved cysteine through the conserved F or W. The D gene is left open where the match is weak. Clone size is shown for a subset of rows, as once, few, many or a class of expanded clone.

clone size: .
V gene: TRBV5-6
J gene: TRBJ1-2
D gene: .
CDR3 protein: CASSHLEGANYGYTF
CDR3 DNA: TGTGCCAGCAGCCACCTCGAGGGTGCAAACTATGGCTACACCTTC

clone size: .
V gene: TRBV6-2/TRBV6-3
J gene: TRBJ2-1
D gene: .
CDR3 protein: CASSLEGTSYNEQFF
CDR3 DNA: TGTGCCAGCAGTTTGGAGGGGACCTCCTACAATGAGCAGTTCTTC

clone size: once
V gene: TRBV7-2
J gene: TRBJ2-6
D gene: .
CDR3 protein: CALGLGVGGANVLTF
CDR3 DNA: TGTGCCCTCGGGCTAGGGGTTGGTGGGGCCAACGTGCTGACTTTC

clone size: .
V gene: TRBV5-1
J gene: TRBJ2-2
D gene: TRBD2
CDR3 protein: CASSLREGRTGELFF
CDR3 DNA: TGCGCCAGCAGCCTGCGGGAGGGCAGGACCGGGGAGCTGTTTTTT

clone size: .
V gene: TRBV27
J gene: TRBJ2-7
D gene: TRBD2
CDR3 protein: CASSLSASGSGEQYF
CDR3 DNA: TGTGCCAGCAGTTTATCTGCTAGCGGGAGTGGCGAGCAGTACTTC

clone size: many
V gene: TRBV4-3
J gene: TRBJ2-7
D gene: .
CDR3 protein: CASSQDIGTLYEQYF
CDR3 DNA: TGCGCCAGCAGCCAAGATATCGGGACTCTCTACGAGCAGTACTTC

clone size: .
V gene: TRBV27
J gene: TRBJ2-3
D gene: .
CDR3 protein: CASSMGADTQYF
CDR3 DNA: TGTGCCAGCTCCATGGGAGCAGATACGCAGTATTTT

clone size: .
V gene: TRBV7-2
J gene: TRBJ1-2
D gene: .
CDR3 protein: CASSPWAGLGNHGYTF
CDR3 DNA: TGTGCCAGCAGCCCCTGGGCGGGGCTGGGGAACCATGGCTACACCTTC

clone size: .
V gene: TRBV6-1
J gene: TRBJ1-4
D gene: TRBD1
CDR3 protein: CASSEARGQDLREKLFF
CDR3 DNA: TGTGCCAGCAGTGAAGCGCGGGGACAGGACCTTCGGGAAAAACTGTTTTTT

clone size: .
V gene: TRBV6-5
J gene: TRBJ2-7
D gene: .
CDR3 protein: CASSRASFHEQYF
CDR3 DNA: TGTGCCAGCAGCCGCGCTAGTTTCCACGAGCAGTACTTC

clone size: .
V gene: TRBV7-2
J gene: TRBJ2-7
D gene: TRBD1
CDR3 protein: CASSLYVQSWTGAYEQYF
CDR3 DNA: TGTGCCAGCAGCCTCTACGTTCAATCATGGACAGGAGCCTACGAGCAGTACTTC

clone size: .
V gene: TRBV5-1
J gene: TRBJ2-1
D gene: .
CDR3 protein: CASSLRPSGTYNEQFF
CDR3 DNA: TGCGCCAGCAGCTTGAGGCCGAGCGGTACCTACAATGAGCAGTTCTTC

clone size: .
V gene: TRBV4-3
J gene: TRBJ2-2
D gene: TRBD2
CDR3 protein: CASSQDPAGVWDTGELFF
CDR3 DNA: TGCGCCAGCAGCCAAGATCCAGCGGGAGTCTGGGACACCGGGGAGCTGTTTTTT